This T cell receptor beta chain was retrieved from a study of OX40 agonist ivuxolimab in advanced cancers. At the level of the study: Prior anti-PD-1, anti-PD-L1 or anti-CTLA-4 therapy was allowed; 30% to 40% had some. Of the patients, three showed partial responses, one with hepatocellular carcinoma and two with cutaneous melanoma. Study observations and caveats: Expanded clones tended on average to be more numerous among CD8+ T cells than CD4+. The study observed clonal expansion of CD4+ and CD8+ blood T cells by week 6 at 0.1 to 3.0 mg/kg.

The repertoire was sequenced with immunoSEQ multiplex PCR; TCRdb's copy has only in-frame clones and lacks some. The table records roughly 10,000 clones, more than 70% of them present only once. In the case of this clone: No antigen is known for it.

From germline, CDR1 is LNHDA and CDR2 SQIVND (reference sequence). V was shortened by 0 bases and J by 7 bases, with 16 bases between the two germline ends. CDR3 size: 15 residues. This rearrangement joins TRBV19 to TRBJ2-7; D tentatively reads TRBD1 or TRBD2 (6 bases each). The sequence was obtained from an adult with an advanced solid tumor such as melanoma, head and neck, liver or kidney cancer. The sample was CD4+ or CD8+ T cells sorted from blood, taken in a trial of the OX40 agonist ivuxolimab. This CDR3 reads CASSIDGGPPGEQYF. The CDR3 DNA follows: TGTGCCAGTAGTATAGACGGGGGCCCGCCGGGAGAGCAGTACTTC.